This T cell receptor (beta chain) was recovered during a study of cytomegalovirus exposure and HLA in healthy donors. Overall study context: Around 80 million unique TCR sequences came from HLA-typed donors in an early release. Findings and caveats of the study: In an earlier analysis, in several hundred donors, most V segments appeared productive either ~87% or ~30% of the time.

CDR1 and CDR2 from the germline V gene are SGHVS and FQNEAQ. The CDR3 runs to 14 residues. Trimming removed 4 bases at V and 6 bases at J, with 16 bases between. As regards this clone: What it recognizes is unknown.

In the PCR, 60 Vbeta and 13 Jbeta primers were used. Produced via immunoSEQ multiplex PCR; TCRdb's table is partial and in-frame only. The table includes around 180,000 clones, roughly nine tenths detected once. This receptor was taken from a girl under three years old in good health and CMV-seronegative. This rearrangement joins TRBV7-8 to TRBJ2-7; weak D call: TRBD2 (5 bases). Material: PBMCs. The CDR3 loop is CASSWVEGAIEQYF. For the CDR3, the DNA is TGTGCCAGCAGCTGGGTTGAGGGTGCAATCGAGCAGTACTTC.